This T cell receptor (beta chain) was identified in a study of blood T cell repertoires in COVID-19. Study-level background: Italy, Spain and the United States were the sources of the convalescent and acute COVID-19 samples. Sources were T cells, B-cell-depleted T cells, or PBMCs; the material itself was cDNA or gDNA.

This clone occurred a few times. Per the study methods: For nucleated cells, counts were estimated from reference gene primer amplification. Produced via immunoSEQ multiplex PCR; TCRdb's table is partial and in-frame only. The DNA was the basis for D and trimming; V, J and clone size are from that table. The sample lists about 170,000 clones; 83% were seen once. V lost 3 bases, J lost 6 bases, and 18 bases lay in between. CDR1 and CDR2 from the germline V gene are SGHTA and FQGNSA. This CDR3 has 15 residues. The origin of this receptor is an elderly woman with acute or convalescent COVID-19. The sequenced material came from peripheral blood. This chain joins TRBV7-2 and TRBJ2-7; a weak D match, TRBD2 (6 bases). In nucleotides, the CDR3 is TGTGCCAGCAGCTTGTTCGGGCAGGGAGGCGGCGAGCAGTACTTC. Residues: CASSLFGQGGGEQYF.